What follows is one T cell receptor beta chain and its context. What it binds is unknown. Between the trimmed V and J ends, which lost 3 bases and 3 bases, there was a span of 7 bases. Germline V CDR1 and CDR2: SGHKS, YYEKEE (reference sequence). CDR3 length equals 13 residues. This entry is derived from a study of cytomegalovirus exposure and HLA in healthy donors. Study as a whole: The Caucasian-associated ancestry cluster contained more than 75% of the approximately 410 genotyped donors.

This PCR relied on a set of 60 Vbeta primers and 13 Jbeta primers. Repertoires were generated with immunoSEQ multiplex PCR, while TCRdb's copy carries only in-frame clones and drops some. The sample comprises roughly 150,000 clones, approximately 80% of which are singletons, and 2.2% rests with the top ten. Study outcomes and limitations: Later on, an analysis tied around 17,000 TCR beta sequences to HLA alleles at 0.05 false discovery rate. The authors listed approximately 160 TCR beta chains as cytomegalovirus-associated.

The chain links TRBV5-5 to TRBJ1-5, with D tentatively TRBD1 (6 bases). Sequencing used PBMCs. This TCR came from a man aged 50 to 60 in good health and CMV-seropositive. CDR3 coding DNA: TGTGCCAGCAGCTGGACAGACAATCAGCCCCAGCATTTT. This encodes CASSWTDNQPQHF.